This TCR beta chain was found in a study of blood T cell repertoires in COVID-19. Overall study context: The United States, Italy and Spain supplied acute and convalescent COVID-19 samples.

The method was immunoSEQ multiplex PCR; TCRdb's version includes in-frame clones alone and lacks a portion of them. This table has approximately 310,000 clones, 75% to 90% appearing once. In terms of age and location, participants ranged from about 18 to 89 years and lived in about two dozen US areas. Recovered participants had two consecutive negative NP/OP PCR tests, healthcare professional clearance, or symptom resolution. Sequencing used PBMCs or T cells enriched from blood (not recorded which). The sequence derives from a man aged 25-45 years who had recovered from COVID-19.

The CDR3 DNA reads TGTGCCAGTAGTATTGGGGGCAACAATCAGCCCCAGCATTTT. This codes for CASSIGGNNQPQHF. V is TRBV19 and J is TRBJ1-5, with D possibly matching TRBD1 (6 bases). The V and J ends lost 3 bases and 3 bases respectively, with 9 bases between them. Germline V lookup: CDR1 LNHDA, CDR2 SQIVND (reference sequence). CDR3 length: 14 amino acids.